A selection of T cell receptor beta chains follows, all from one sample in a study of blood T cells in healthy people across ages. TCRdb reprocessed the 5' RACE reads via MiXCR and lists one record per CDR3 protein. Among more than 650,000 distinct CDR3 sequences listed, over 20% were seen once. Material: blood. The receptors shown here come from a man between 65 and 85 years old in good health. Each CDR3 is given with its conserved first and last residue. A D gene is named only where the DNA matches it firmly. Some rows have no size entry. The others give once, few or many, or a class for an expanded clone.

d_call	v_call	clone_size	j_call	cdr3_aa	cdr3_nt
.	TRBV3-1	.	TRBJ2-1	CASSQHGWAGANNEQFF	TGTGCCAGCAGCCAACATGGGTGGGCAGGGGCCAACAATGAGCAGTTCTTC
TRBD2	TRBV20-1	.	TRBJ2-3	CSVPTRLASSTDTQYF	TGCAGTGTTCCGACCAGACTAGCGAGTAGCACAGATACGCAGTATTTT
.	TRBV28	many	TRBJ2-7	CASSYGDYEQYF	TGTGCCAGCAGTTACGGGGACTACGAGCAGTACTTC
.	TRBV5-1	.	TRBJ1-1	CASSLGSRTNTEAFF	TGCGCCAGCAGCTTGGGTTCGAGAACGAACACTGAAGCTTTCTTT
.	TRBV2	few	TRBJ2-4	CASTTIGYLAKNIQYF	TGTGCCAGCACTACGATAGGGTATCTAGCCAAAAACATTCAGTACTTC
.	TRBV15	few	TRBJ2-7	CATSREGGPYEQYF	TGTGCCACCAGCAGAGAAGGCGGACCCTACGAGCAGTACTTC
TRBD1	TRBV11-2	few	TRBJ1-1	CASSSFGGTDTEAFF	TGTGCCAGCAGCAGTTTTGGGGGGACAGACACTGAAGCTTTCTTT
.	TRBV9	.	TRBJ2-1	CASSVDGTELLFF	TGTGCCAGCAGCGTAGACGGGACCGAGTTACTGTTCTTC
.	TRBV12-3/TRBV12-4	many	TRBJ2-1	CASSRQVNAQFF	TGTGCCAGCAGTCGACAGGTCAACGCGCAGTTCTTC
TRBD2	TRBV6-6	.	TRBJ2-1	CASTGTKYNEQFF	TGTGCCAGCACGGGGACTAAGTACAATGAGCAGTTCTTC
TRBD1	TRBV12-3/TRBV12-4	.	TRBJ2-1	CASRPRGTGLVNEQFF	TGTGCCAGCAGGCCCCGAGGGACAGGGTTGGTGAATGAGCAGTTCTTC
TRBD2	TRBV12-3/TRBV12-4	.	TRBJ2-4	CASSLRTSGRAAKNIQYF	TGTGCCAGCAGTCTCAGGACTAGCGGGAGGGCCGCCAAAAACATTCAGTACTTC
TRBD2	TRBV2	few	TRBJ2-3	CASTSQVAGGTDTQYF	TGTGCCAGCACCTCTCAGGTAGCGGGGGGCACAGATACGCAGTATTTT
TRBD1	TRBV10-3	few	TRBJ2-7	CATRQGPGLTYEQYF	TGTGCCACGCGACAGGGCCCTGGGTTGACGTACGAGCAGTACTTC
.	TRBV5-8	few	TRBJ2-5	CASSSPATQYF	TGTGCCAGCAGCTCCCCGGCGACCCAGTACTTC
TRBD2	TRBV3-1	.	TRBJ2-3	CASSQDRLAGGTTDTQYF	TGTGCCAGCAGCCAAGATAGACTAGCGGGGGGGACAACAGATACGCAGTATTTT
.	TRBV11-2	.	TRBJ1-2	CASSYRVCYTF	TGTGCCAGCAGCTACAGGGTTTGCTACACCTTC
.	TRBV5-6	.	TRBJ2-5	CASSLYGYQETQYF	TGTGCCAGCAGCTTGTACGGCTATCAAGAGACCCAGTACTTC
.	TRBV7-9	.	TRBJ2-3	CASSLARAVTDTQYF	TGTGCCAGCAGCTTAGCGCGGGCCGTCACAGATACGCAGTATTTT
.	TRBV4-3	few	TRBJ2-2	CASSQGGPLAGELFF	TGCGCCAGCAGCCAAGGGGGCCCTCTAGCCGGGGAGCTGTTTTTT
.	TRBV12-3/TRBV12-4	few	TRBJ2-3	CASTPSSTDTQYF	TGTGCCAGCACCCCATCCAGCACAGATACGCAGTATTTT
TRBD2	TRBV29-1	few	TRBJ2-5	CSEALAGETQYF	TGCAGCGAAGCTCTAGCGGGGGAGACCCAGTACTTC
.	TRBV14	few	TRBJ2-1	CASSPTGLQSYNEQFF	TGTGCCAGCAGCCCCACCGGGCTCCAATCCTACAATGAGCAGTTCTTC
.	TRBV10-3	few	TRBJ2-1	CAIGEDVPSFNEQFF	TGTGCCATCGGGGAAGACGTTCCTTCTTTCAATGAGCAGTTCTTC
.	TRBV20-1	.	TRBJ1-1	CSARGVGTRLEAFF	TGCAGTGCTAGAGGAGTAGGAACCCGACTTGAAGCTTTCTTT
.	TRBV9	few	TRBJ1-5	CASSVDHQPQHF	TGTGCCAGCAGCGTAGACCATCAGCCCCAGCATTTT
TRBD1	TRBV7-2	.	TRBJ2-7	CASSTWDSSSYEQYF	TGTGCCAGCAGCACCTGGGACAGCAGCTCCTACGAGCAGTACTTC
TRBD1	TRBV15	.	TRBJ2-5	CATSRAGTGIETQYF	TGTGCCACCAGCAGAGCCGGGACAGGGATTGAGACCCAGTACTTC